A selection of T cell receptor beta chains follows, all from one sample in a study of blood T cell repertoires in COVID-19. Produced via immunoSEQ multiplex PCR; TCRdb's table is partial and in-frame only. Among about 96,000 clones listed, roughly 89% were seen once. The sequencing sample was made of peripheral blood. These receptors originate from a human donor with COVID-19, enrolled during active disease. The donor label of this sample is uncertain. Both conserved end residues are part of each CDR3. The order of the fields is V gene, clone size, D gene, J gene, CDR3 protein, CDR3 DNA. D genes are given only for firm matches. Not all rows give a size; the values are once, few, many and, for expanded clones, a class.

TRBV28	once	TRBD1	TRBJ2-7	CASSLGTGESGQYF	TGTGCCAGCAGTTTAGGGACAGGGGAATCGGGGCAGTACTTC
TRBV12-3/TRBV12-4	NA	NA	TRBJ1-1	CASSTLNTEAFF	TGTGCCAGCTCTACCCTCAACACTGAAGCTTTCTTT
TRBV5-6	NA	NA	TRBJ1-2	CASSLRQGDGYTF	TGTGCCAGCAGCTTGAGGCAGGGTGATGGCTACACCTTC
TRBV12-3/TRBV12-4	NA	NA	TRBJ1-4	CASRGQSYEKLFF	TGTGCCAGCAGAGGACAGTCCTATGAAAAACTGTTTTTT
TRBV18	NA	NA	TRBJ2-7	CASSPPRNAYEQYF	TGTGCCAGCTCACCACCGAGGAACGCCTACGAGCAGTACTTC
TRBV18	NA	NA	TRBJ1-4	CASSDVKGFATNEKLFF	TGTGCCAGCTCAGATGTCAAGGGGTTTGCAACTAATGAAAAACTGTTTTTT
TRBV3-1/TRBV3-2	NA	NA	TRBJ1-1	CASSHSTEQNTEAFF	TGTGCCAGCAGCCATTCGACAGAGCAAAACACTGAAGCTTTCTTT
TRBV18	NA	NA	TRBJ1-6	CASSPQNSYNSPLHF	TGTGCCAGCTCACCACAGAATAGCTATAATTCACCCCTCCACTTT
TRBV14	NA	TRBD1	TRBJ2-6	CASSPRGGPRGGGANVLTF	TGTGCCAGCAGCCCAAGAGGGGGCCCTAGAGGCGGTGGGGCCAACGTCCTGACTTTC
TRBV5-1	NA	NA	TRBJ1-2	CASSTAGTNYGYTF	TGCGCCAGCAGCACAGCCGGGACAAATTATGGCTACACCTTC
TRBV24-1	NA	NA	TRBJ1-1	CATSDHQGGAFF	TGTGCCACCAGTGATCACCAGGGAGGAGCTTTCTTT
TRBV29-1	NA	NA	TRBJ2-7	CSVGVGDSGPGEQYF	TGCAGCGTTGGGGTAGGGGACTCGGGGCCTGGCGAGCAGTACTTC
TRBV5-3	NA	TRBD1	TRBJ1-5	CARSLIDRVRCQPQHF	TGTGCCAGAAGCTTGATCGACAGGGTCCGGTGCCAGCCCCAGCATTTT
TRBV5-1	NA	TRBD1	TRBJ2-6	CASSVGQGGGANVLTF	TGCGCCAGCAGCGTGGGACAGGGAGGTGGGGCCAACGTCCTGACTTTC
TRBV7-9	NA	TRBD2	TRBJ2-7	CASSLASGLLYEQYF	TGTGCCAGCAGCCTCGCTAGCGGACTACTCTACGAGCAGTACTTC
TRBV9	NA	TRBD1	TRBJ2-1	CASSPGQGINEQFF	TGTGCCAGCAGCCCGGGACAGGGGATCAATGAGCAGTTCTTC
TRBV10-3	once	TRBD1	TRBJ1-2	CAITGTAGGYTF	TGTGCCATCACCGGGACAGCAGGTGGCTACACCTTC
TRBV10-3	NA	NA	TRBJ2-7	CAISERGRTPFSEQYF	TGTGCCATCAGTGAGAGGGGTAGGACGCCTTTTAGCGAGCAGTACTTC
TRBV5-1	NA	TRBD1	TRBJ1-1	CASSLAYSRGTEAFF	TGCGCCAGCAGCTTGGCGTATAGCAGGGGGACTGAAGCTTTCTTT
TRBV18	NA	NA	TRBJ2-3	CASSPRQDASTDTQYF	TGTGCCAGCTCACCTCGACAGGACGCAAGCACAGATACGCAGTATTTT
TRBV19	NA	TRBD1	TRBJ1-3	CASRQGQGEGNTIYF	TGTGCCAGTAGACAGGGACAGGGCGAGGGAAACACCATATATTTT
TRBV6-5	NA	NA	TRBJ1-3	CASSYGGSGNTIYF	TGTGCCAGCAGTTACGGGGGGTCTGGAAACACCATATATTTT
TRBV7-9	NA	NA	TRBJ1-2	CASSRGAEANYGYTF	TGTGCCAGCAGCCGGGGGGCGGAAGCTAACTATGGCTACACCTTC
TRBV5-7	NA	TRBD2	TRBJ2-5	CASSSGGETQYF	TGTGCCAGCAGCTCCGGGGGGGAGACCCAGTACTTC
TRBV27	NA	TRBD1	TRBJ1-1	CASSGDSYTEAFF	TGTGCCAGCAGTGGGGACAGTTACACTGAAGCTTTCTTT
TRBV19	NA	TRBD1	TRBJ2-4	CASSSTGGANIQYF	TGTGCCAGTAGTTCAACAGGGGGCGCAAACATTCAGTACTTC
TRBV2	NA	NA	TRBJ2-2	CASSGAGELFF	TGTGCCAGCAGTGGAGCCGGGGAGCTGTTTTTT
TRBV2	once	NA	TRBJ1-5	CASSADIGGQPQHF	TGTGCCAGCAGCGCAGACATCGGGGGGCAGCCCCAGCATTTT
TRBV18	NA	TRBD1	TRBJ1-4	CASSPRTGQDGEKLFF	TGTGCCAGCTCACCACGAACAGGACAGGATGGCGAAAAACTGTTTTTT
TRBV30	NA	TRBD1	TRBJ1-1	CAWTPLTGVTEAFF	TGTGCCTGGACCCCGCTGACAGGGGTCACTGAAGCTTTCTTT
TRBV5-1	NA	TRBD2	TRBJ2-1	CASSLGSGTSISVGKFF	TGCGCCAGCAGCTTGGGATCCGGGACTAGCATCTCGGTGGGAAAGTTCTTC
TRBV28	NA	TRBD1	TRBJ2-1	CASSSFGTGINEQFF	TGTGCCAGCAGTTCATTCGGGACAGGGATCAATGAGCAGTTCTTC
TRBV10-3	NA	TRBD1	TRBJ1-5	CAISDQRTGDGGPQHF	TGTGCCATCAGTGATCAAAGGACAGGGGACGGGGGGCCCCAGCATTTT
TRBV15	NA	TRBD2	TRBJ2-5	CATSGKPSGGAQETQYF	TGTGCCACCAGCGGAAAACCTAGCGGGGGGGCCCAAGAGACCCAGTACTTC
TRBV19	NA	NA	TRBJ1-5	CASSTDLQPQHF	TGTGCCAGTAGTACAGACCTACAGCCCCAGCATTTT
TRBV6-5	NA	NA	TRBJ1-4	CASSYAGPLNEKLFF	TGTGCCAGCAGTTACGCAGGGCCTCTAAATGAAAAACTGTTTTTT
TRBV2	NA	NA	TRBJ2-2	CASSGTGATGELFF	TGTGCCAGCAGTGGTACAGGAGCCACCGGGGAGCTGTTTTTT
TRBV3-1/TRBV3-2	NA	TRBD2	TRBJ2-7	CASSALAGAGGEQYF	TGTGCCAGCAGCGCTCTAGCGGGGGCGGGGGGCGAGCAGTACTTC
TRBV11-2	NA	NA	TRBJ1-2	CASSSDYGYTF	TGTGCCAGCAGCTCCGACTATGGCTACACCTTC
TRBV5-1	NA	NA	TRBJ1-4	CASSSDSGEEKLFF	TGCGCCAGCAGCTCGGACAGCGGGGAGGAAAAACTGTTTTTT
TRBV5-1	NA	NA	TRBJ1-1	CASTVREGTEAFF	TGCGCCAGCACGGTGAGGGAGGGCACTGAAGCTTTCTTT
TRBV28	once	NA	TRBJ2-7	CAIQTIWGGDEQYF	TGTGCCATTCAGACTATATGGGGTGGGGACGAGCAGTACTTC
TRBV11-2	NA	NA	TRBJ1-1	CASSLTRTAGTEAFF	TGTGCCAGCAGCTTAACCCGGACGGCGGGGACTGAAGCTTTCTTT
TRBV20-1	NA	TRBD2	TRBJ2-3	CSAAGRDTQYF	TGCAGTGCCGCCGGGAGGGATACGCAGTATTTT
TRBV7-3	NA	NA	TRBJ2-5	CASSLGGIGPTETQYF	TGTGCCAGCAGCTTAGGGGGGATCGGTCCTACAGAGACCCAGTACTTC
TRBV7-2	few	NA	TRBJ1-2	CASSFRVLEAYGYTF	TGTGCCAGCAGCTTCCGGGTCCTGGAGGCATATGGCTACACCTTC
TRBV11-3	NA	TRBD2	TRBJ2-1	CASSHDGIGAGGDNEQFF	TGTGCCAGCAGCCACGACGGAATCGGAGCGGGAGGGGATAATGAGCAGTTCTTC